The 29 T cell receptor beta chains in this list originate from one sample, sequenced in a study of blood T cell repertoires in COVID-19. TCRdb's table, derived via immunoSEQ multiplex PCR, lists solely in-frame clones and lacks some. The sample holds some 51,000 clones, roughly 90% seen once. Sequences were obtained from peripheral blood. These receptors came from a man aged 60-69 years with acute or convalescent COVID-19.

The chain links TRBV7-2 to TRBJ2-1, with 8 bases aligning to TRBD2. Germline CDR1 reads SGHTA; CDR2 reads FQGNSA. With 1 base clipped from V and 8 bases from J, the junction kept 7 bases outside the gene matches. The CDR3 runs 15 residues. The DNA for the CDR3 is TGTGCCAGCAGCTTAGGACCAGCGGGAGTGTATGAGCAGTTCTTC. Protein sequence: CASSLGPAGVYEQFF.

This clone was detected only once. CDR3 coding DNA: TGTGCCAGCAGCATACAACTAGCGGGGTTACTTGAGCAGTTCTTC. Translating it yields CASSIQLAGLLEQFF. The chain links TRBV11-2 to TRBJ2-1, with 10 bases matching TRBD2. In germline, CDR1 is SGHAT, CDR2 FQNNGV. This CDR3 is built from 15 residues. V trimming: 5 bases; J trimming: 9 bases; junction bases outside the gene matches: 10.

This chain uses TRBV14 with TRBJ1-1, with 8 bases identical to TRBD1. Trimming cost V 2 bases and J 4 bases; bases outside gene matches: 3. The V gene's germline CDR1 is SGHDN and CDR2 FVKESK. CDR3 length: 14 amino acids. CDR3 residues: CASSQFTGGTEAFF. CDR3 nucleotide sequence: TGTGCCAGCAGCCAATTTACAGGGGGCACTGAAGCTTTCTTT. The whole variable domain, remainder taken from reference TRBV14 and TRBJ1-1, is EAGVTQFPSHSVIEKGQTVTLRCDPISGHDNLYWYRRVMGKEIKFLLHFVKESKQDESGMPNNRFLAERTGGTYSTLKVQPAELEDSGVYFCASSQFTGGTEAFFGQGTRLTVV.

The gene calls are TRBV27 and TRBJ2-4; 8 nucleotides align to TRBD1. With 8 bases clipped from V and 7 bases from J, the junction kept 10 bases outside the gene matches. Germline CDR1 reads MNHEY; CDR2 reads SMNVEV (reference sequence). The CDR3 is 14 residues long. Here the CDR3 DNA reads TGTGCCAGCGCCCCCCAGGGGGCGAGGAACATTCAGTACTTC. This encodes CASAPQGARNIQYF.

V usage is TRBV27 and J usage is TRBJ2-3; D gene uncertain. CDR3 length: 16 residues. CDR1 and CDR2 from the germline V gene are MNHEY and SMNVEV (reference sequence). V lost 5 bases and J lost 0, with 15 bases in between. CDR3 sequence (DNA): TGTGCCAGCAGTGAACGCGCGGTATCTAGCACAGATACGCAGTATTTT. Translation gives CASSERAVSSTDTQYF.

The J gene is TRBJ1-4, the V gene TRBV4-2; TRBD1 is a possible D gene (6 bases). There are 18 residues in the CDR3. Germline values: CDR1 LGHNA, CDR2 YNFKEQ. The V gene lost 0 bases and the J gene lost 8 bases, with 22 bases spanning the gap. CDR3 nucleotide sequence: TGTGCCAGCAGCCAAGATTCCGTACCGGGCAGGGGAGGGGAAAAACTGTTTTTT. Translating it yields CASSQDSVPGRGGEKLFF.

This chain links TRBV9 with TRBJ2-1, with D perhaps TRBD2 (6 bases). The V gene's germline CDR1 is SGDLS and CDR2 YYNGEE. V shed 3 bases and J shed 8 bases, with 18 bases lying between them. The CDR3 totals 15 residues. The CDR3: CASSAPGTPGHEQFF. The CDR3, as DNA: TGTGCCAGCAGCGCCCCCGGGACTCCCGGGCATGAGCAGTTCTTC.

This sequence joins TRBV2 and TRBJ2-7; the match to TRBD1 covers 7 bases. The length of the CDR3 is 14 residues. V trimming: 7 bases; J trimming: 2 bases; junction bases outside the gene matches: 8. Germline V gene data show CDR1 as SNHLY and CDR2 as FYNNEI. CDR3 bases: TGTGCCAGCAACAAAGAAACAGGGGCCTACGAGCAGTACTTC. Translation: CASNKETGAYEQYF.

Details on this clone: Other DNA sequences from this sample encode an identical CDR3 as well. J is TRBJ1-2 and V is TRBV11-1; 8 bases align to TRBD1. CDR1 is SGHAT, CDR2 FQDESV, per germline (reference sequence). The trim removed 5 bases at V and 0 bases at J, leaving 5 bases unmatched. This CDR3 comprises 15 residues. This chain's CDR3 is CASSPPTGANYGYTF. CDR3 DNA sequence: TGTGCCAGCAGCCCACCGACAGGGGCTAACTATGGCTACACCTTC.

CDR3 sequence reads: CASSLNYLRHTGELFF. CDR3 coding DNA: TGCGCCAGCAGCCTCAACTACCTTAGGCACACCGGGGAGCTGTTTTTT. V is TRBV5-1 and J is TRBJ2-2; D gene unclear. The CDR3 has 16 amino acids. CDR1 is SGHRS, CDR2 YFSETQ, per germline. V gave up 4 bases and J gave up 3 bases, with 16 bases separating them.

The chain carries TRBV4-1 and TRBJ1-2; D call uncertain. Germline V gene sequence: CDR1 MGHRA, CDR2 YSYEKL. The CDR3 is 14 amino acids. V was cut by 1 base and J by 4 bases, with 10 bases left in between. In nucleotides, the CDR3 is TGCGCCAGCAGCCAAGTTGAGGGAACCTATGGCTACACCTTC. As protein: CASSQVEGTYGYTF.

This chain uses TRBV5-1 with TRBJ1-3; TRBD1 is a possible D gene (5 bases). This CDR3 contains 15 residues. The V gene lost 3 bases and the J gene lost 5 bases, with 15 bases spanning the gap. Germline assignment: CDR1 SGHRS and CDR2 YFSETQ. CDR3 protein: CASSSVPGDRNTIYF. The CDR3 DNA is TGCGCCAGCAGCTCGGTCCCGGGGGATAGAAACACCATATATTTT.

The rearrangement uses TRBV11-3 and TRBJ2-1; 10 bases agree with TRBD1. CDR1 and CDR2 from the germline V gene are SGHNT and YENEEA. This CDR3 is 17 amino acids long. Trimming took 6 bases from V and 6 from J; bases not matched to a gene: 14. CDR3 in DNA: TGTGCCAGCAGTCTCGGCTCCGGGACAGGGGCCCTCAATGAGCAGTTCTTC. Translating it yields CASSLGSGTGALNEQFF. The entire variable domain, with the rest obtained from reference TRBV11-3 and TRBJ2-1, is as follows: EAGVVQSPRYKIIEKKQPVAFWCNPISGHNTLYWYLQNLGQGPELLIRYENEEAVDDSQLPKDRFSAERLKGVDSTLKIQPAELGDSAVYLCASSLGSGTGALNEQFFGPGTRLTVL.

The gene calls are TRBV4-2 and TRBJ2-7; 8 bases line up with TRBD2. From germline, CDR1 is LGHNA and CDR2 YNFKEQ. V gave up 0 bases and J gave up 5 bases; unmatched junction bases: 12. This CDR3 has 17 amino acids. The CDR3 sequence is CASSQDLGGREVNEQYF. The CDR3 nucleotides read TGTGCCAGCAGCCAAGATCTGGGGGGGCGGGAGGTCAACGAGCAGTACTTC.

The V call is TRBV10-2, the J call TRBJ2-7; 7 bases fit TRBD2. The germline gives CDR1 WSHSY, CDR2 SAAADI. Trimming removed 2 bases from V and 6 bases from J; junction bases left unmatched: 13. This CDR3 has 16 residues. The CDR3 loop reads CASSEGGGLRLGEQYF. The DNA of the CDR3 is TGCGCCAGCAGTGAGGGGGGGGGACTCCGCCTTGGCGAGCAGTACTTC.

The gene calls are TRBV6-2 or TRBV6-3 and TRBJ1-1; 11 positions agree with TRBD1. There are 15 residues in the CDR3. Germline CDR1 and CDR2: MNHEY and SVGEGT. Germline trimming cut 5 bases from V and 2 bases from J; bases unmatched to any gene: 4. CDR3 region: CASSKRTGGNTEAFF. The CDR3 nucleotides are TGTGCCAGCAGTAAACGGACAGGGGGCAACACTGAAGCTTTCTTT.

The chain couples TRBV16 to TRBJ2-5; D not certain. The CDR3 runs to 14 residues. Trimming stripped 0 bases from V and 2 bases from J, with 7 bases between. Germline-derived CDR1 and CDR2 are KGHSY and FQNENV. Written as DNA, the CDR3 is TGTGCCAGCAGCCAATCGTCCCTTCAAGAGACCCAGTACTTC. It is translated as CASSQSSLQETQYF.

CDR3 nucleotide sequence: TGTGCCAGCAGTGAGACTAGCGGAGATACGCAGTATTTT. The encoded protein is CASSETSGDTQYF. This sequence joins TRBV6-1 and TRBJ2-3, with 9 bases that match TRBD2. Trimming removed 3 bases from V and 5 bases from J; junction bases left unmatched: 0. From germline, CDR1 is MNHNS and CDR2 SASEGT. The CDR3 consists of 13 residues.

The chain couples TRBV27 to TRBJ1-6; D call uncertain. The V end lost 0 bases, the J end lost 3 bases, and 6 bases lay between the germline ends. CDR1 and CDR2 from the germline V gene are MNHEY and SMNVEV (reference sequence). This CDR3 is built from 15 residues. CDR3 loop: CASSLSAGYNSPLHF. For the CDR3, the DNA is TGTGCCAGCAGTTTATCGGCAGGCTATAATTCACCCCTCCACTTT.

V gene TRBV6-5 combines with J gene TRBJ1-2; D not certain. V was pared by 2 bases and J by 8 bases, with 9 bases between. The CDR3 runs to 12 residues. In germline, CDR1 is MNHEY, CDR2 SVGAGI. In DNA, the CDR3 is TGTGCCAGCAGTTACGCGGGCTCGGGCTACACCTTC. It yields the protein CASSYAGSGYTF.

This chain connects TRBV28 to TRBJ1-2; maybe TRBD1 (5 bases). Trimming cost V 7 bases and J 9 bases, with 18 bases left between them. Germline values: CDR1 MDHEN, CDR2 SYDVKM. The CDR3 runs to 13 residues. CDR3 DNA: TGTGCCAGCACGCCCGGGGGGGAGAGGAGCTACACCTTC. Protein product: CASTPGGERSYTF.

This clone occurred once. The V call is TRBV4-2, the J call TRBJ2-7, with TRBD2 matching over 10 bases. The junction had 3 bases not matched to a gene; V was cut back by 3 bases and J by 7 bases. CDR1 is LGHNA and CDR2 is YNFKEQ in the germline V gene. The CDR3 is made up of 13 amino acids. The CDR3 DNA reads TGTGCCAGCAGCCAGTTACTAGCGGGGGAGCAGTACTTC. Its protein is CASSQLLAGEQYF.

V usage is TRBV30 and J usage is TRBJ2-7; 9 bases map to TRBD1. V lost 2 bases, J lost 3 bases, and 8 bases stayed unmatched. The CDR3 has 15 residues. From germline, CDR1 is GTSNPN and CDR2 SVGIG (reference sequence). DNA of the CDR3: TGTGCCTGGAGTAACCGGGACAGGGCCATCTACGAGCAGTACTTC. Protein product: CAWSNRDRAIYEQYF.

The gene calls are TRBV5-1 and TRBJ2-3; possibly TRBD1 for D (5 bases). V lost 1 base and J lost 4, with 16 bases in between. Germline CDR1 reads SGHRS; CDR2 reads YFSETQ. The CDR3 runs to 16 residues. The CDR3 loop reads CASSLSPGSGSDTQYF. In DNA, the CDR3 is TGCGCCAGCAGCTTGTCGCCAGGGTCAGGGTCAGATACGCAGTATTTT.

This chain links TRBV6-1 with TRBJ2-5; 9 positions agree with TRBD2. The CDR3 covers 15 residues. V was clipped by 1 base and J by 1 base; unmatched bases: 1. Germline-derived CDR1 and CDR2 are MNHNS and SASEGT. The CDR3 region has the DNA TGTGCCAGCAGTGAAGTAGCGGGGGTCCAAGAGACCCAGTACTTC. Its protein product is CASSEVAGVQETQYF.

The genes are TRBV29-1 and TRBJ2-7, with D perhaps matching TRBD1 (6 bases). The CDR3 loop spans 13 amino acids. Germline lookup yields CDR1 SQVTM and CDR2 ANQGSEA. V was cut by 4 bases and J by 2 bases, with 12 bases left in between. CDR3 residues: CSVGRDMTYEQYF. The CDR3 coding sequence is TGCAGCGTTGGTCGGGACATGACCTACGAGCAGTACTTC.

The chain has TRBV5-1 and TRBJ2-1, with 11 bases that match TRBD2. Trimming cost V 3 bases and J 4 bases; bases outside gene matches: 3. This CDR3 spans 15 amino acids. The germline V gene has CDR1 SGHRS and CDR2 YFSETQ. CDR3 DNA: TGCGCCAGCAGCTCCGGACTAGCGGGTTACAATGAGCAGTTCTTC. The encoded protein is CASSSGLAGYNEQFF.

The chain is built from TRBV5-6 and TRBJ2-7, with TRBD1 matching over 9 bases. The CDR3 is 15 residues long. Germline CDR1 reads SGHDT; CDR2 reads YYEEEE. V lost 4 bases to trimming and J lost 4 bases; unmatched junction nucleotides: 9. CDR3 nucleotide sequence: TGTGCCAGCAGCACAACCGGGACAGGGCCGTACGAGCAGTACTTC. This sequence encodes CASSTTGTGPYEQYF.

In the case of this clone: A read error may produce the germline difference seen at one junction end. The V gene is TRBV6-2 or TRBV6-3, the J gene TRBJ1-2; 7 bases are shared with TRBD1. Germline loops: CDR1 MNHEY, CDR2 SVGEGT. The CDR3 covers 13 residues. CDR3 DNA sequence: TGTGCCAGCAGTTACTCGGAGGGGGCGTTACGGGGATTC. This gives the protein CASSYSEGALRGF.